Detailed here is one TCR beta chain. This receptor's antigen is unknown. There are no base qualities to consult, and no much larger clone falls within one base. The cohort consisted of more than 650 healthy bone marrow donors. Cohort members were all nominally healthy when sampled, although unrecorded immune exposures were likely present. The donor tested CMV seronegative and was one of the 352 seronegative cohort members. A peripheral blood sample was provided by each donor, and peripheral blood mononuclear cells were used for TCR beta sequencing. Genomic DNA was extracted from the blood cell samples with the Qiagen DNeasy Blood Extraction Kit. Library preparation was by the immunoSEQ multiplex PCR assay. For the multiplex PCR, a mixture combining 60 forward primers for TCR Vbeta segments and 13 reverse primers for TCR Jbeta segments was used. A multiplex PCR assay on genomic DNA amplified the CDR3 region of rearranged TCR beta genes. On the Illumina HiSeq System, the amplified TCR beta libraries were sequenced as 87-base-pair reads. The authors' analysis ran thus. In a later analysis, some 80 million unique TCR beta chains were counted across the 650 to 700 repertoires, and roughly 10 million of these chains were shared by at least two donors. A nearest-neighbor algorithm error-corrected the raw reads and collapsed the reads into unique sequences, merging closely related sequences to remove PCR and sequencing errors. V, D and J gene segments were assigned by aligning CDR3 sequences to IMGT reference sequences. Each retained sequence needed at least a six-nucleotide match to both a V gene segment and a J gene segment. Rearrangements were classified as productive when the CDR3 lacked stop codons and remained in frame with V and J, and all other rearrangements were classified as non-productive. Following IMGT convention, CDR3 was defined as the stretch from the second conserved V-encoded cysteine up to the conserved J-encoded phenylalanine. Sequences without an unambiguous match to a single V gene segment were excluded from the earlier analysis of about 600 of the donors. In an earlier analysis of 587 of the donors, a V segment was called functional when productive rearrangements were above 56.7%, and segregating when the standard deviation between donors exceeded 5%. A statistical classification framework was built for diagnosing cytomegalovirus status from the catalog of TCR beta chain sequences. A later analysis assigned V and J genes by comparing TCR nucleotide sequences with IMGT/GENE-DB human TR gene sequences. In a later analysis, CDR3 sequences and most-parsimonious VDJ recombination scenarios were assigned using the TCRdist pipeline. In a later analysis, every TCR beta chain was defined by the combination of its CDR3 amino acid sequence and its V-gene family, and reads without a unique V-gene family were dropped. A later analysis removed 550 to 650 highly shared, low-generation-probability nucleotide sequences to deal with suspected cross-contamination and a sequencing artifact. For each public chain, a later analysis derived a clonal expansion index from normalized ranks of inferred template counts within each repertoire. In a later analysis, generation probabilities were computed using a VDJ recombination model fitted to out-of-frame rearrangements, and the results were checked against IGoR. Hypergeometric tests were used in a later analysis to score TCR-TCR, TCR-HLA and TCR-CMV co-occurrence, with a repertoire-size bias correction applied to the TCR pairs. False discovery rates were estimated in a later analysis by permuting HLA or CMV assignments 20 times. In a later analysis, co-occurring TCRs were grouped using DBSCAN, and TCRdist sequence similarity was added for clustering within HLA-allele-positive subsets. Repertoires with fewer than 30,000 or more than 120,000 public chains were left out of co-occurrence clustering, as were about 5 repertoires with anomalous nucleotide sharing. Here the immuneACCESS table is served through TCRdb, limited to in-frame sequences with V and J called. Missing clones are a known gap in these copies; in checked studies unresolved V genes cover under half, and the rest lacks a known reason. The V and J calls and clone size were taken over from that table, and D and trimming were inferred from the DNA. The sample data list about 140,000 clones, and around 70% of these were observed just once. 1.5% to 2% of the sample goes to the ten largest clones.

The sample belongs to a study of cytomegalovirus exposure and HLA in healthy donors (dated by TCRdb to the late 2010s). At the level of the whole study: According to an earlier analysis of a few hundred of the donors, some 170 million T cells yielded 100 million or so unique TCR beta sequences and approximately 280 Gb of sequence data. Donor age, sex, ethnicity and CMV serostatus were compiled together with the repertoire data. Typing coverage differed by locus: A, B, C, DRB1 and DQB1 were typed in about 629-640 donors, DQA1 in about 500, DPA1 in over 600, and DPB1 in 400 to 480. The study combined high-throughput TCR immunosequencing, statistical association of individual TCRs with disease status, and machine learning to predict cytomegalovirus infection status. Rather than drawing on any new phenotypic data, the later analysis identified candidate immune exposures from TCR beta sequences and the way those sequences occurred across donors. HLA typing included class I and class II loci at four-digit resolution. In a later analysis, previously published TCR beta repertoires from 670 or so donors were re-analyzed and high-resolution HLA genotyping was added so that TCR occurrence patterns could be studied. Because of strong linkage in the cohort, five DR-DQ haplotypes were treated as single units for association and clustering. The study profiled the T cell repertoires of about 720 subjects by immunosequencing and related them to cytomegalovirus serostatus. Roughly 300 gigabases of sequencing data and roughly 81 million unique TCR sequences made up an early release that covered 640 HLA-typed donors. An earlier analysis of some 600 of the donors applied high-throughput TCR beta sequencing to assess whether each TCR beta V gene segment acted as functional or pseudogenic. The study was designed to test whether signatures of past pathogen exposure could be identified by cataloging public T cell receptors. On average, roughly 250,000 unique TCR beta nucleotide sequences were sequenced per donor among about 400 genotyped donors of the cohort, with around 19% of those sequences being non-productive. Every repertoire in the discovery cohort had been generated on one and the same sequencing platform. Among the roughly 400 genotyped donors, around 81% belonged to the genetic ancestry cluster associated with self-reported Caucasian donors. Along with the roughly 670-subject first cohort, a separate validation cohort of around 120 different subjects was used. A later genetic analysis took genome-wide SNP genotypes for about three fifths of the 666 donors and used that subset as a discovery cohort. Findings and caveats that apply to the study as a whole: Three of the identified cytomegalovirus-associated TCR beta chains were confirmed in vitro to be specific for cytomegalovirus antigens. In this cohort, only TCR beta chains were sequenced, and detectable features were limited by the absence of alpha or paired-chain data. The classifier was reported to diagnose cytomegalovirus status with high specificity and sensitivity in both the original cohort and the validation cohort. Broadly in line with IMGT annotations, most TCR beta V segments showed up in productive rearrangements about 87% or about 30% of the time in an earlier analysis of a few hundred of the donors. In a later analysis, HLA-associated TCR beta chains showed more clonal expansion and lower generation probabilities than non-associated chains that were equally common. Immune exposure information for the cohort was limited to CMV serostatus. Because counts were too low, seventeen rarely observed V segments, including chromosome 9 orphons, were excluded from the earlier analysis of 500 to 700 of the donors. Several of the top co-occurrence clusters appeared to be linked to parvovirus B19, influenza, CMV and Epstein-Barr virus, according to a later analysis. Because some donors lacked HLA typing at each locus, the association tests relied only on the typed subset. Correlated functional status among segregating V segments might reflect linkage disequilibrium, but an unknown experimental factor could not be ruled out. According to a later genetic analysis, donors in an Asian-associated ancestry cluster had fewer N-insertions in productive TCRs than the approximately 670-donor mean. The presence/absence analyses assumed that sequencing depth was roughly uniform across donors, and that assumption may not be true. In a later analysis, the rate of TCR association differed among HLA loci, with DRB1 alleles having the most associated TCRs and HLA-C alleles having the fewest. In a later analysis, most CMV-associated TCR beta chains were found to appear HLA-restricted, with HLA associations seemingly driven largely by CMV exposure. Some IMGT-functional V segments, including TRBV6-2 and TRBV6-3, could not be distinguished by the 87-base-pair reads and were therefore excluded. The sequencing pipeline was judged likely to have produced a cluster of highly shared sequence variants as a technical artifact. While some public TCRs were present in many individuals, most TCR sequences turned up only very rarely across donors. An association between a missense DCLRE1C variant and V-gene and J-gene trimming of TCR beta chains was found in a later genetic analysis and replicated in an independent cohort. A total of 150 or so TCR beta chains were listed by the study as associated with cytomegalovirus. The authors suggested that the approach could potentially be extended to other disease states and immunological phenotypes. A further reported finding was that TCR beta sequences accurately predicted the HLA-A and HLA-B alleles for most subjects in the first cohort. In a later analysis, around 15,000 TCR beta sequences were associated with specific HLA alleles at a false discovery rate of 0.05. When HLA alleles, especially DR and DQ, strongly co-occurred, TCR associations were difficult to assign to individual alleles.

Trimming removed 3 bases from V and 7 bases from J; the gene matches leave 6 bases unexplained. The CDR3, from cysteine to phenylalanine, totals 14 residues. Just the 42-base CDR3 DNA is kept, in frame starting at base 1. The germline V gene sets CDR1 to SGHVS and CDR2 to FQNEAQ. The sequence is built from TRBV7-8 and TRBJ1-5; 7 of the junction bases match TRBD1. This receptor was obtained from a woman in her 30s in good health and CMV-seronegative. Sequencing was performed on PBMCs. The CDR3 reads CASSFSTGEQPQHF. The nucleotide sequence reads TGTGCCAGCAGCTTTTCCACAGGGGAACAGCCCCAGCATTTT.